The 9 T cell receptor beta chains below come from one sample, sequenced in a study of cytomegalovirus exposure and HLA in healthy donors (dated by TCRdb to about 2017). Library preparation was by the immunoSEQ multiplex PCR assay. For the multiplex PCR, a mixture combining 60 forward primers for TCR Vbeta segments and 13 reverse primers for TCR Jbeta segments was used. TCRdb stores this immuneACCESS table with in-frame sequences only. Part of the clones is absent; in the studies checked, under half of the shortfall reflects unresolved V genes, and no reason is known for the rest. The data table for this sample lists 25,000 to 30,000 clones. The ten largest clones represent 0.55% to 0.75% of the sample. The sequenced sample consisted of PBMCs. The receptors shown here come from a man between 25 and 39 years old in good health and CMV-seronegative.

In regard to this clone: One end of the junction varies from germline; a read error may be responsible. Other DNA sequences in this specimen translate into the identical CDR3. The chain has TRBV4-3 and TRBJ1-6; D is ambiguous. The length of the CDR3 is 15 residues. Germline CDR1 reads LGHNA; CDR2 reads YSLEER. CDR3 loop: CASSQDYQYNSPLHF. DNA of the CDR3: TGCGCCAGCAGTCAAGATTACCAGTATAATTCACCCCTCCACTTT.

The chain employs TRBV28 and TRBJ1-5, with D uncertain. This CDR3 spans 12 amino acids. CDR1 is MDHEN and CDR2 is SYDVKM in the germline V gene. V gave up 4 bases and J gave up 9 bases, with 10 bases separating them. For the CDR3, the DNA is TGTGCCAGCAGTTCCTCCCTAGGGCCCCAGCATTTT. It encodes CASSSSLGPQHF.

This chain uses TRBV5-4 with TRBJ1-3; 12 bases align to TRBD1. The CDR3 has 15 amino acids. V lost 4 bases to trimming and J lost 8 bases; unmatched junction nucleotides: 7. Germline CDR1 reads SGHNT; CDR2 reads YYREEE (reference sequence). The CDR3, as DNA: TGTGCCAGCAGCCCCGGGACAGGGGGCGTAGACACCATATATTTT. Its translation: CASSPGTGGVDTIYF. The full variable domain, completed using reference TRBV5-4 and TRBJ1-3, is ETGVTQSPTHLIKTRGQQVTLRCSSQSGHNTVSWYQQALGQGPQFIFQYYREEENGRGNFPPRFSGLQFPNYSSELNVNALELDDSALYLCASSPGTGGVDTIYFGEGSWLTVV.

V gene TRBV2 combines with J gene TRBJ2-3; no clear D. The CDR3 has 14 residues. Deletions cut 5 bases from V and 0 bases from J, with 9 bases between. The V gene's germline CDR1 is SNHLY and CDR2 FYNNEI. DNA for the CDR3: TGTGCCAGCAGTTACCTACTAAGCACAGATACGCAGTATTTT. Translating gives CASSYLLSTDTQYF.

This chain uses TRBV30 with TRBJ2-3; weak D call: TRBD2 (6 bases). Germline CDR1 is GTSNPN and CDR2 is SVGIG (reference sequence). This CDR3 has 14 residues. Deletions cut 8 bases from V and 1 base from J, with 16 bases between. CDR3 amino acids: CAINRGSGTDTQYF. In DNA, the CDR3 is TGTGCCATAAACCGGGGGTCGGGCACAGATACGCAGTATTTT.

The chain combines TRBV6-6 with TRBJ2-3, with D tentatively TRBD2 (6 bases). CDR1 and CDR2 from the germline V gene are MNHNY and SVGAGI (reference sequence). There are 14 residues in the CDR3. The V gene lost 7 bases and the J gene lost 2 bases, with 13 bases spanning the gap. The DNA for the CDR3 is TGTGCCAGCATTGGCGGGATACCCACAGATACGCAGTATTTT. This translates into CASIGGIPTDTQYF.

Here the CDR3 reads CASSRWVGQIYEQYF. In DNA, the CDR3 is TGTGCCAGCAGCCGCTGGGTGGGACAAATCTACGAGCAGTACTTC. The chain combines TRBV14 with TRBJ2-7; D possibly corresponds to TRBD1 (6 bases). The CDR3 sequence is 15 residues long. In germline, CDR1 is SGHDN, CDR2 FVKESK. V dropped 4 bases and J dropped 3 bases, with 16 bases sitting between them.

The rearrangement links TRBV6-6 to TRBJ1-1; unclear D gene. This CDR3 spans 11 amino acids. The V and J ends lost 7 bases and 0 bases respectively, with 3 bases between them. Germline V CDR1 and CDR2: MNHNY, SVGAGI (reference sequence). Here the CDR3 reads CASTVNTEAFF. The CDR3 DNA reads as TGTGCCAGCACGGTGAACACTGAAGCTTTCTTT.

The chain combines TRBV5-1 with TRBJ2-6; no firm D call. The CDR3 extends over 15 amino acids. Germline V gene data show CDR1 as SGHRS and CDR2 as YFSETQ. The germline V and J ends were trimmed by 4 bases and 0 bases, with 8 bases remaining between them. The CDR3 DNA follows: TGCGCCAGCAGCCCAACAGACTCTGGGGCCAACGTCCTGACTTTC. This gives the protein CASSPTDSGANVLTF.